This T cell receptor (beta chain) was captured in a study of blood T cell repertoires in COVID-19. For the study at large: Samples of COVID-19 (acute and convalescent) were obtained from the United States, Italy and Spain. T cells, B-cell-depleted T cells, or PBMCs provided the cDNA or gDNA that served as material.

This clone was counted a few times. Original data processing: The authors estimated nucleated cell counts from reference gene primer amplification. TCRdb's table, derived via immunoSEQ multiplex PCR, lists solely in-frame clones and lacks some. From that table come the V and J calls and clone size; the DNA was used to work out D and trimming. The data hold around 130,000 clones, with 84% observed a single time. Germline assignment: CDR1 SGHTA and CDR2 FQGTGA. The V end was cut by 6 bases, the J end by 9 bases, with 18 bases between. CDR3 length: 14 amino acids. The sequenced material came from peripheral blood. This TCR derives from a woman younger than 45 who had recovered from COVID-19. The chain is built from TRBV7-3 and TRBJ1-5; a possible D gene is TRBD1 (6 bases). The CDR3 DNA follows: TGTGCCAGCAGGGAGTACAGGGAAGTTTGGCCCCAGCATTTT. Its translation: CASREYREVWPQHF.